The rows below give T cell receptor beta chains drawn from one sample of a study of post-analysis software for immune sequencing data. Each CDR3 protein is one row after TCRdb ran MiXCR on the PCR reads. Among about 770,000 distinct CDR3 sequences, 40% to 55% were seen once, and the ten largest hold roughly 4.5%. The specimen was blood. These receptors came from a girl aged 5-17 years with multiple sclerosis. Each CDR3 is given with its conserved first and last residue. The order of the fields is D gene, V gene, J gene, clone size, CDR3 protein, CDR3 DNA. D genes are given only for firm matches. Clone size, where shown, is once, few, many, or a class for clones that have expanded.

D gene: -; V gene: TRBV3-1; J gene: TRBJ2-3; clone size: few; CDR3 protein: CASSTWRGLTDTQYF; CDR3 DNA: TGTGCCAGCAGCACCTGGCGGGGCCTGACAGATACGCAGTATTTT
D gene: -; V gene: TRBV28; J gene: TRBJ2-5; clone size: once; CDR3 protein: CASSPGRGGETQYF; CDR3 DNA: TGTGCCAGCAGTCCCGGGAGAGGGGGAGAGACCCAGTACTTC
D gene: TRBD1; V gene: TRBV5-1; J gene: TRBJ1-1; clone size: few; CDR3 protein: CASSWDRGPPNTEAFF; CDR3 DNA: TGCGCCAGCAGCTGGGACAGGGGGCCACCGAACACTGAAGCTTTCTTT
D gene: -; V gene: TRBV15; J gene: TRBJ1-4; clone size: -; CDR3 protein: CATSRGVNEKLFF; CDR3 DNA: TGTGCCACCAGCAGAGGGGTTAATGAAAAACTGTTTTTT
D gene: TRBD1; V gene: TRBV12-3/TRBV12-4; J gene: TRBJ2-7; clone size: -; CDR3 protein: CASSSNPGQAYEQYF; CDR3 DNA: TGTGCCAGCAGTTCTAATCCGGGACAGGCCTACGAGCAGTACTTC
D gene: -; V gene: TRBV21-1; J gene: TRBJ2-7; clone size: -; CDR3 protein: CASSNDSPILWAGVRNEQYF; CDR3 DNA: TGTGCCAGCAGCAATGATTCCCCCATACTTTGGGCGGGAGTCCGGAACGAGCAGTACTTC
D gene: -; V gene: TRBV5-1; J gene: TRBJ1-1; clone size: -; CDR3 protein: CASSLMGWMNTEAFF; CDR3 DNA: TGCGCCAGCAGCTTGATGGGGTGGATGAACACTGAAGCTTTCTTT
D gene: TRBD2; V gene: TRBV3-1; J gene: TRBJ2-1; clone size: -; CDR3 protein: CASSQRLAGGADNEQFF; CDR3 DNA: TGTGCCAGCAGCCAACGACTAGCGGGAGGGGCCGACAATGAGCAGTTCTTC
D gene: -; V gene: TRBV7-9; J gene: TRBJ2-3; clone size: -; CDR3 protein: CASSFSLDTQYF; CDR3 DNA: TGTGCCAGCAGCTTTAGTTTAGATACGCAGTATTTT
D gene: TRBD1; V gene: TRBV9; J gene: TRBJ1-1; clone size: -; CDR3 protein: CASSVGDRAYTEAFF; CDR3 DNA: TGTGCCAGCAGCGTGGGAGACAGGGCATACACTGAAGCTTTCTTT
D gene: TRBD1; V gene: TRBV5-1; J gene: TRBJ2-7; clone size: many; CDR3 protein: CASSPRTGPSYEQYF; CDR3 DNA: TGTGCCAGCAGCCCCCGGACAGGGCCATCCTACGAGCAGTACTTC
D gene: -; V gene: TRBV4-1; J gene: TRBJ1-1; clone size: once; CDR3 protein: CASSQDLTGPTRENTEAFF; CDR3 DNA: TGCGCCAGCAGCCAAGATCTAACGGGGCCAACTAGGGAGAACACTGAAGCTTTCTTT
D gene: -; V gene: TRBV7-9; J gene: TRBJ2-5; clone size: -; CDR3 protein: CASSLGGTETQYF; CDR3 DNA: TGTGCCAGCAGCTTAGGCGGGACGGAGACCCAGTACTTC
D gene: TRBD1; V gene: TRBV6-5; J gene: TRBJ1-6; clone size: few; CDR3 protein: CASSYSDRGRWNSPLHF; CDR3 DNA: TGTGCCAGCAGTTACTCGGACAGGGGTCGATGGAATTCACCCCTCCACTTT
D gene: TRBD2; V gene: TRBV14; J gene: TRBJ2-1; clone size: -; CDR3 protein: CASSQGAGGYHEQFF; CDR3 DNA: TGTGCCAGCAGCCAAGGGGCGGGGGGATATCATGAGCAGTTCTTC
D gene: TRBD2; V gene: TRBV27; J gene: TRBJ2-7; clone size: -; CDR3 protein: CASSFYRGDEQYF; CDR3 DNA: TGTGCCAGCAGTTTCTACCGGGGGGACGAGCAGTACTTC
D gene: -; V gene: TRBV7-2; J gene: TRBJ1-1; clone size: -; CDR3 protein: CASSQQRGTEAFF; CDR3 DNA: TGTGCCAGCAGCCAACAGCGGGGCACTGAAGCTTTCTTT
D gene: -; V gene: TRBV6-5; J gene: TRBJ2-3; clone size: -; CDR3 protein: CASSSSRQAGLRDTQYF; CDR3 DNA: TGTGCCAGCAGTTCCTCCCGACAGGCGGGTCTTCGGGATACGCAGTATTTT
D gene: -; V gene: TRBV7-9; J gene: TRBJ2-7; clone size: -; CDR3 protein: CATLRGSDEQYF; CDR3 DNA: TGTGCCACCTTAAGAGGGTCCGACGAGCAGTACTTC
D gene: TRBD2; V gene: TRBV12-3/TRBV12-4; J gene: TRBJ2-1; clone size: few; CDR3 protein: CASSSPGLAGDVQFF; CDR3 DNA: TGTGCCAGCAGTTCGCCGGGACTAGCGGGAGATGTGCAGTTCTTC
D gene: TRBD2; V gene: TRBV7-3; J gene: TRBJ2-7; clone size: -; CDR3 protein: CASSLIGGGVYVQYF; CDR3 DNA: TGTGCCAGCAGCTTAATCGGGGGAGGGGTCTACGTGCAGTACTTC
D gene: -; V gene: TRBV20-1; J gene: TRBJ2-1; clone size: -; CDR3 protein: CSASAPEGSYNEQFF; CDR3 DNA: TGCAGTGCTAGTGCCCCCGAAGGATCCTACAATGAGCAGTTCTTC
D gene: -; V gene: TRBV27; J gene: TRBJ2-7; clone size: -; CDR3 protein: CASSLTALGGYEQYF; CDR3 DNA: TGTGCCAGCAGTTTAACAGCTCTAGGGGGCTACGAGCAGTACTTC
D gene: -; V gene: TRBV9; J gene: TRBJ2-3; clone size: -; CDR3 protein: CASRATDSFTDTQYF; CDR3 DNA: TGTGCCAGCAGGGCAACGGACAGCTTCACAGATACGCAGTATTTT
D gene: TRBD2; V gene: TRBV5-1; J gene: TRBJ2-1; clone size: few; CDR3 protein: CASSPGLAGVDEQFF; CDR3 DNA: TGTGCCAGCAGCCCAGGACTAGCGGGAGTCGATGAGCAGTTCTTC
D gene: TRBD1; V gene: TRBV14; J gene: TRBJ1-1; clone size: few; CDR3 protein: CASSQDLGQGMNTEAFF; CDR3 DNA: TGTGCCAGCAGCCAAGATCTGGGACAGGGAATGAACACTGAAGCTTTCTTT
D gene: TRBD2; V gene: TRBV28; J gene: TRBJ2-5; clone size: few; CDR3 protein: CASSPSGRRVQYF; CDR3 DNA: TGTGCCAGCAGCCCTAGCGGGAGGAGGGTCCAGTACTTC
D gene: -; V gene: TRBV20-1; J gene: TRBJ1-3; clone size: -; CDR3 protein: CSATGQSGNTIYF; CDR3 DNA: TGCAGTGCTACAGGACAGTCTGGAAACACCATATATTTT
D gene: TRBD1; V gene: TRBV9; J gene: TRBJ2-3; clone size: -; CDR3 protein: CASSVGDSSTDTQYF; CDR3 DNA: TGTGCCAGCAGCGTAGGGGACAGTAGCACAGATACGCAGTATTTT
D gene: -; V gene: TRBV6-1; J gene: TRBJ1-1; clone size: -; CDR3 protein: CASSEGHYTTRGTEAFF; CDR3 DNA: TGTGCCAGCAGTGAAGGGCACTATACGACCCGAGGCACTGAAGCTTTCTTT
D gene: TRBD2; V gene: TRBV10-3; J gene: TRBJ2-1; clone size: once; CDR3 protein: CAISVTSGVNEQFF; CDR3 DNA: TGTGCCATCAGTGTGACTAGCGGGGTCAATGAGCAGTTCTTC
D gene: -; V gene: TRBV12-3/TRBV12-4; J gene: TRBJ2-3; clone size: -; CDR3 protein: CASSPWTPASTDTQYF; CDR3 DNA: TGTGCCAGCAGTCCCTGGACCCCAGCTAGCACAGATACGCAGTATTTT
D gene: -; V gene: TRBV10-3; J gene: TRBJ1-5; clone size: few; CDR3 protein: CAISGEPSNQPQHF; CDR3 DNA: TGTGCCATCAGTGGAGAGCCTAGCAATCAGCCCCAGCATTTT